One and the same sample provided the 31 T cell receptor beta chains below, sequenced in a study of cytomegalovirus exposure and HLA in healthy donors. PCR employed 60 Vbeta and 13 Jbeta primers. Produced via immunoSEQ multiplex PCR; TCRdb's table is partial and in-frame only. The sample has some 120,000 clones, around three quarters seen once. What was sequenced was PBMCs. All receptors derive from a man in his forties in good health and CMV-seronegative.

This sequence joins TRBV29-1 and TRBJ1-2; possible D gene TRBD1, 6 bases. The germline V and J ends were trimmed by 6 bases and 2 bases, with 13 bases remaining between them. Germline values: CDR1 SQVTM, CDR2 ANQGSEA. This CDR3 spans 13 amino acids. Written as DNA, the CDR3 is TGCAGCGTCTGGGGCAGGGGCAACTATGGCTACACCTTC. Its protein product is CSVWGRGNYGYTF. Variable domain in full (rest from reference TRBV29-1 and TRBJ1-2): SAVISQKPSRDICQRGTSLTIQCQVDSQVTMMFWYRQQPGQSLTLIATANQGSEATYESGFVIDKFPISRPNLTFSTLTVSNMSPEDSSIYLCSVWGRGNYGYTFGSGTRLTVV.

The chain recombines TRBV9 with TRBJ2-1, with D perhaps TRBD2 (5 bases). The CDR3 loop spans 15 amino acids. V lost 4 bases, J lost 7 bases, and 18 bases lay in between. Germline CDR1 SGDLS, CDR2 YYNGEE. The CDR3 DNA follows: TGTGCCAGCAGCCCCGGCCCGGGAACTGGTAATGAGCAGTTCTTC. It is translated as CASSPGPGTGNEQFF.

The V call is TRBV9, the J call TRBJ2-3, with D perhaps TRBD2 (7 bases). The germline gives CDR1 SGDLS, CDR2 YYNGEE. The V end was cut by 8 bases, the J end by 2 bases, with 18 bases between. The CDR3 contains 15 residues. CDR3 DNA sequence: TGTGCCAGTCAAAAAGGGGGGGGGAACACAGATACGCAGTATTTT. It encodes CASQKGGGNTDTQYF. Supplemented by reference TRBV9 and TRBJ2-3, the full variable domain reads DSGVTQTPKHLITATGQRVTLRCSPRSGDLSVYWYQQSLDQGLQFLIQYYNGEERAKGNILERFSAQQFPDLHSELNLSSLELGDSALYFCASQKGGGNTDTQYFGPGTRLTVL.

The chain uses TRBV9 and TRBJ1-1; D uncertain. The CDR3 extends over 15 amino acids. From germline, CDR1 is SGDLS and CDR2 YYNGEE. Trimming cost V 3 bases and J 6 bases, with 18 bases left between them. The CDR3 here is CASSATTHGEPEAFF. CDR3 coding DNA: TGTGCCAGCAGCGCCACGACCCACGGGGAGCCTGAAGCTTTCTTT.

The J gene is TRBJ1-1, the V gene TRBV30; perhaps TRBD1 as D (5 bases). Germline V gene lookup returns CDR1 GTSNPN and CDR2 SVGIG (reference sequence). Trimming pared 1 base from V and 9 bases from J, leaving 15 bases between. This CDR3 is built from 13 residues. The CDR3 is CAWSANIDSQAFF. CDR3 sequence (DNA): TGTGCCTGGAGTGCCAATATTGACAGCCAAGCTTTCTTT.

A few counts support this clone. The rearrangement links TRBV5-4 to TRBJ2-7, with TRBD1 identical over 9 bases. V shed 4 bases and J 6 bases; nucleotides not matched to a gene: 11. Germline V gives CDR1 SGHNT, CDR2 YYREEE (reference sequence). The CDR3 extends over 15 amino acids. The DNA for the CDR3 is TGTGCCAGCAGCAGCCGGGACAGGGCGGCCTCCGAGCAGTACTTC. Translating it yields CASSSRDRAASEQYF.

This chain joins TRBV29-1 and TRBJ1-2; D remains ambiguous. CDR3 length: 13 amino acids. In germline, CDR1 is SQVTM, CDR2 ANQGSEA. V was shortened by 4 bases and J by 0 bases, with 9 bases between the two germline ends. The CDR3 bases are TGCAGCGTTGTAATGGGAGCTAACTATGGCTACACCTTC. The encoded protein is CSVVMGANYGYTF.

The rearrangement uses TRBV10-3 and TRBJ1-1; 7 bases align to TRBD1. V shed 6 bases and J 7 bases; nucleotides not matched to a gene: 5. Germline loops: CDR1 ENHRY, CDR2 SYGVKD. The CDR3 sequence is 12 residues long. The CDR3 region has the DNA TGTGCCATCAGCGACCAGGGGGATGAAGCTTTCTTT. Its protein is CAISDQGDEAFF.

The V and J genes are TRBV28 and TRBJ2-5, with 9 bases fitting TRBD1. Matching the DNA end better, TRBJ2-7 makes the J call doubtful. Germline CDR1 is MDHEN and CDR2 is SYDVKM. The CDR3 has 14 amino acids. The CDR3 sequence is CASGSQDRGCEQYF. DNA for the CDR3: TGTGCCAGCGGGTCCCAGGACAGGGGTTGCGAGCAGTACTTC.

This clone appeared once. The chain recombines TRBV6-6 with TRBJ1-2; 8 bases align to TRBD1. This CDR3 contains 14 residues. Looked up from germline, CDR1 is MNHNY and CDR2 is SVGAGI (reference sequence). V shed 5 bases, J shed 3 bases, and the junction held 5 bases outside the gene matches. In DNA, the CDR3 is TGTGCCAGCAGTCCGACAGGGGAGGACTATGGCTACACCTTC. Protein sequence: CASSPTGEDYGYTF.

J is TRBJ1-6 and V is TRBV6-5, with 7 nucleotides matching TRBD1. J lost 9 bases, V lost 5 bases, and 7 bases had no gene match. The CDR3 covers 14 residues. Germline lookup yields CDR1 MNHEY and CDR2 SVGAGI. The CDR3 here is CASSPTGVTSPLHF. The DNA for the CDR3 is TGTGCCAGCAGTCCAACAGGGGTTACTTCACCCCTCCACTTT.

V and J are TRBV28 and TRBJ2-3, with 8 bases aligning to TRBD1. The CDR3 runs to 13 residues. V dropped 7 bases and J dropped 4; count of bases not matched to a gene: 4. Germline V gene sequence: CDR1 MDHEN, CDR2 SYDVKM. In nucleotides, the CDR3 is TGTGCCAGCAAAGGACAGGGACCAGATACGCAGTATTTT. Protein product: CASKGQGPDTQYF. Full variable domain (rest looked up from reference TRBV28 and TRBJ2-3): DVKVTQSSRYLVKRTGEKVFLECVQDMDHENMFWYRQDPGLGLRLIYFSYDVKMKEKGDIPEGYSVSREKKERFSLILESASTNQTSMYLCASKGQGPDTQYFGPGTRLTVL.

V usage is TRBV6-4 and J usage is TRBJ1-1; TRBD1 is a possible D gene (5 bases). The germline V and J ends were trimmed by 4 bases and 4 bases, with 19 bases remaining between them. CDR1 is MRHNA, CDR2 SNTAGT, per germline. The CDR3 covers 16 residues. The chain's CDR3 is CASSGVTGTGSTEAFF. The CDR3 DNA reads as TGTGCCAGCAGTGGCGTCACCGGGACCGGGAGCACTGAAGCTTTCTTT.

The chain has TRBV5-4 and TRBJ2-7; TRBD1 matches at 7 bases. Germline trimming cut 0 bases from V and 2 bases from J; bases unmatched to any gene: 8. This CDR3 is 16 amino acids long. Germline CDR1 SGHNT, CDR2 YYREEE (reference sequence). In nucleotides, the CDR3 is TGTGCCAGCAGCTTGGCCGGGACAGATATAACCTACGAGCAGTACTTC. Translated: CASSLAGTDITYEQYF.

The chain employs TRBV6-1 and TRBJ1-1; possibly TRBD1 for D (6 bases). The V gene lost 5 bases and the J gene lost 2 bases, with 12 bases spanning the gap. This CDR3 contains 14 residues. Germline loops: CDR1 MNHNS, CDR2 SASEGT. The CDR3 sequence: CASSIEGENTEAFF. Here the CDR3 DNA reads TGTGCCAGCAGTATCGAGGGGGAAAACACTGAAGCTTTCTTT.

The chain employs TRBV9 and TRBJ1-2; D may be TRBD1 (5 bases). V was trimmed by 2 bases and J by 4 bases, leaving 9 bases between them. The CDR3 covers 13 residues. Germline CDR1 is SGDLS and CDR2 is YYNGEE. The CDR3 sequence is CASSVGGPYGYTF. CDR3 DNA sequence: TGTGCCAGCAGCGTCGGGGGACCCTATGGCTACACCTTC. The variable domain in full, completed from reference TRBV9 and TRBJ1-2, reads DSGVTQTPKHLITATGQRVTLRCSPRSGDLSVYWYQQSLDQGLQFLIQYYNGEERAKGNILERFSAQQFPDLHSELNLSSLELGDSALYFCASSVGGPYGYTFGSGTRLTVV.

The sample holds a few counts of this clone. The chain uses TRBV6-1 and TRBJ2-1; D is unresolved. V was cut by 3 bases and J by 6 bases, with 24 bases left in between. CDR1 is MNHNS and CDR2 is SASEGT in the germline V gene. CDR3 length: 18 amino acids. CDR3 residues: CASSETRPSGMFTNEQFF. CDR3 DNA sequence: TGTGCCAGCAGTGAGACCCGACCTAGTGGTATGTTTACCAATGAGCAGTTCTTC.

This CDR3 reads CAWGGEDTLQEKLFF. CDR3 DNA sequence: TGTGCCTGGGGGGGGGAGGACACCCTGCAAGAAAAACTGTTTTTT. J is TRBJ1-4 and V is TRBV30; D perhaps matches TRBD1 (5 bases). Trimming removed 5 bases at V and 8 bases at J, with 21 bases between. The germline V gene encodes CDR1 GTSNPN and CDR2 SVGIG (reference sequence). This CDR3 is built from 15 residues. Full variable domain (remainder filled in from reference TRBV30 and TRBJ1-4): SQTIHQWPATLVQPVGSPLSLECTVEGTSNPNLYWYRQAAGRGLQLLFYSVGIGQISSEVPQNLSASRPQDRQFILSSKKLLLSDSGFYLCAWGGEDTLQEKLFFGSGTQLSVL.

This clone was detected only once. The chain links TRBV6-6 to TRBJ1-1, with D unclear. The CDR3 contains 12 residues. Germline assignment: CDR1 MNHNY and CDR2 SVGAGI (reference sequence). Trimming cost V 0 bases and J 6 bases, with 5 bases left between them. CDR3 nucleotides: TGTGCCAGCAGTTACTCTGAGGCTGAAGCTTTCTTT. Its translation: CASSYSEAEAFF.

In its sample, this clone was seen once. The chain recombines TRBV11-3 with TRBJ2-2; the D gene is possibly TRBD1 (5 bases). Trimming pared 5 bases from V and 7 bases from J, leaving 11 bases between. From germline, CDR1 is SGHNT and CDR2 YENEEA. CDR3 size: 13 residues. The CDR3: CASSPQGVGELFF. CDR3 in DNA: TGTGCCAGCAGCCCGCAGGGTGTCGGGGAGCTGTTTTTT. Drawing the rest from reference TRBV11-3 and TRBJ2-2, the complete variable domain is EAGVVQSPRYKIIEKKQPVAFWCNPISGHNTLYWYLQNLGQGPELLIRYENEEAVDDSQLPKDRFSAERLKGVDSTLKIQPAELGDSAVYLCASSPQGVGELFFGEGSRLTVL.

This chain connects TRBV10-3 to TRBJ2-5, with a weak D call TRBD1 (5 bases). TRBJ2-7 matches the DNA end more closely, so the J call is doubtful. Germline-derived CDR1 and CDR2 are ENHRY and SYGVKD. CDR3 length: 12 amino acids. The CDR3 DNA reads TGTGCCATCAGTCAGGGATCCTACGAGCAGTACTTC. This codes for CAISQGSYEQYF.

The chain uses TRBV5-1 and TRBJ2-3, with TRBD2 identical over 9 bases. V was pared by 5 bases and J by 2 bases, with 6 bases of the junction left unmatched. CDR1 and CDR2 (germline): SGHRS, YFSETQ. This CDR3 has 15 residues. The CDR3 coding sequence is TGCGCCAGCAGTATGACTAGCGGATACACAGATACGCAGTATTTT. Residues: CASSMTSGYTDTQYF.

The CDR3 loop reads CASGLDDRVDGYTF. The DNA of the CDR3 is TGTGCTAGTGGTTTGGACGACAGGGTAGATGGCTACACCTTC. V gene TRBV12-5 combines with J gene TRBJ1-2, with 7 bases that match TRBD1. This CDR3 has 14 amino acids. Losses at the gene ends were 1 base for V and 6 bases for J; bases not matched to a gene: 5. In germline, CDR1 is LGHNT, CDR2 FRNRAP.

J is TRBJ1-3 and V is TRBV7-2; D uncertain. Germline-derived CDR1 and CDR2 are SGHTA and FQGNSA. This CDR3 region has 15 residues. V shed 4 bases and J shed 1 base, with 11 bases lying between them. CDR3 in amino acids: CASSYSAGSGNTIYF. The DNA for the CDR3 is TGTGCCAGCAGCTACTCGGCGGGATCTGGAAACACCATATATTTT.

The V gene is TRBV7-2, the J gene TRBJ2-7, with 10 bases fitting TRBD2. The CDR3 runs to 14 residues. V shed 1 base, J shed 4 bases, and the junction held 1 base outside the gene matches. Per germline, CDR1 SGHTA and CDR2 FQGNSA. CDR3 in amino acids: CASSLDSGGYEQYF. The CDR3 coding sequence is TGTGCCAGCAGCTTAGATAGCGGGGGGTACGAGCAGTACTTC.

CDR3 sequence (DNA): TGTGCCAGCAGCACCCGGACAGAAAACACAGATACGCAGTATTTT. This translates into CASSTRTENTDTQYF. The J gene is TRBJ2-3, the V gene TRBV11-3, with D perhaps matching TRBD1 (6 bases). CDR3 length: 15 amino acids. The V and J ends lost 5 bases and 2 bases respectively, with 14 bases between them. CDR1 is SGHNT and CDR2 is YENEEA in the germline V gene.

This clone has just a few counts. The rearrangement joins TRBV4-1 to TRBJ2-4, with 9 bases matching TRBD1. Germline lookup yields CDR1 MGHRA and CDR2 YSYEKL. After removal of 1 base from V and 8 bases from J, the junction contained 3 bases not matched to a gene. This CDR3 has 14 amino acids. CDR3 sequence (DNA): TGCGCCAGCAGCCAAGCGGACAGGGGCTACATTCAGTACTTC. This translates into CASSQADRGYIQYF.

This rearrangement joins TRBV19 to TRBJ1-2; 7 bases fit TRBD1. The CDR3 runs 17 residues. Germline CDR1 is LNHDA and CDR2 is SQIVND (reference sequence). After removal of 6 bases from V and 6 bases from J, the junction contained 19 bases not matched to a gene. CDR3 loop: CASSPVVIIGTVDGYTF. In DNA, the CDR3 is TGTGCCAGTAGCCCTGTCGTCATAATAGGGACAGTTGATGGCTACACCTTC.

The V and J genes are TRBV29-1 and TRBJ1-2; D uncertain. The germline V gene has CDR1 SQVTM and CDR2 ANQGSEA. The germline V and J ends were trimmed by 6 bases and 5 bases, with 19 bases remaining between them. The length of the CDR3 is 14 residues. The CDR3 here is CSVKGLSGVYGYTF. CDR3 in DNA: TGCAGCGTGAAAGGACTGAGTGGGGTTTATGGCTACACCTTC.

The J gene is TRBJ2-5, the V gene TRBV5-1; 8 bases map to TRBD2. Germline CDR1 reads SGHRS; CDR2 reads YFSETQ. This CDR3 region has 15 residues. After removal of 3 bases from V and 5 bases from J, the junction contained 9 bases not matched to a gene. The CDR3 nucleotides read TGCGCCAGCAGCTCCGGGGGGGCCTCAACCGAGACCCAGTACTTC. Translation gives CASSSGGASTETQYF.

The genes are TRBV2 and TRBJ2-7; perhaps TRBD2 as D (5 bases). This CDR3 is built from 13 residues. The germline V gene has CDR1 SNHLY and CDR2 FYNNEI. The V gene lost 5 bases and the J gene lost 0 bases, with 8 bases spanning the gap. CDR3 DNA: TGTGCCAGCAGTCCCGGGGACTCCTACGAGCAGTACTTC. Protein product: CASSPGDSYEQYF.